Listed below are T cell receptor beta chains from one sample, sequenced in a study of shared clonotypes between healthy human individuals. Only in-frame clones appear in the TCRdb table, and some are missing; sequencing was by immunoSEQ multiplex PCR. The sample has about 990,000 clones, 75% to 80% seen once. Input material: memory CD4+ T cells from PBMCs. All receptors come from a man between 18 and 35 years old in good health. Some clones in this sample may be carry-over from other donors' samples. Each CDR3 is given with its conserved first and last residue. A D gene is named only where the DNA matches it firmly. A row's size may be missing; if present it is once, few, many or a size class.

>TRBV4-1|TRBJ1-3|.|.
TGCGCCAGCAGCCAACCCGGGACCCTCTCTGGAAACACCATATATTTT
CASSQPGTLSGNTIYF
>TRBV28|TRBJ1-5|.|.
TGTGCCAGCACCACACCCCAGGGGAGGCAGCCCCAGCATTTT
CASTTPQGRQPQHF
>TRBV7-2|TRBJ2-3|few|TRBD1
TGTGCCAACTCAAGACAGGGATCGGGCACAGATACGCAGTATTTT
CANSRQGSGTDTQYF
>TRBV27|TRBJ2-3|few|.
TGTGCCAGCAGTTTACGCTTCACAGATACGCAGTATTTT
CASSLRFTDTQYF
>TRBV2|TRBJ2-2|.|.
TGTGCCAGCGGGCGGGGTAGGGAGCTGTTTTTT
CASGRGRELFF
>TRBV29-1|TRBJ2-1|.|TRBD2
TGCAGCGTTGAAGATCGGGGGGTCGTTGAGCAGTTCTTC
CSVEDRGVVEQFF
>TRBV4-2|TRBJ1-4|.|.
TGTGCCAGCAGCCGAGCGGGCGGTGCAACTAATGAAAAACTGTTTTTT
CASSRAGGATNEKLFF
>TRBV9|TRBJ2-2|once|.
TGTGCCAGCAGCCCCCAAAACGGGGCCCTCTACGGGGAGCTGTTTTTT
CASSPQNGALYGELFF
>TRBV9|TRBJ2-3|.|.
TGTGCCAGCAGCGAAAGCACAGATACGCAGTATTTT
CASSESTDTQYF
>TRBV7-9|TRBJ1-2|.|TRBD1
TGTGCCAGCAGCTCCTCGGACAGGGACTATGGCTACACCTTC
CASSSSDRDYGYTF
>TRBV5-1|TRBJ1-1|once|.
TGCGCCAGCAGCTTACCAGGGGTTAGTGGGAACACTGAAGCTTTCTTT
CASSLPGVSGNTEAFF
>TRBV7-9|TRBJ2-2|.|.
TGTGCCAGCAGCTTAGCGGGGGCCACCGGGGAGCTGTTTTTT
CASSLAGATGELFF
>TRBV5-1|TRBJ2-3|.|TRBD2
TGCGCCAGCAAGACTAGCGGTTTTCCAGATACGCAGTATTTT
CASKTSGFPDTQYF
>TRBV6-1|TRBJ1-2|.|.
TGTGCCAGCAGTGAAATTTTGGCCCCGGCTGGCTACACCTTC
CASSEILAPAGYTF
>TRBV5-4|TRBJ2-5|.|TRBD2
TGTGCCAGCAGCCCCCGGGGTAGCGGGAGGGTGGAGACCCAGTACTTC
CASSPRGSGRVETQYF
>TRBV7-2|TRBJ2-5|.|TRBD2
TGTGCCAGCAGCTCGTACCGACTAGCGGGAGAAGAGACCCAGTACTTC
CASSSYRLAGEETQYF
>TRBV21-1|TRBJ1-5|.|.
TGTGCCAGCAGGCTAGGGGAGTCCAATCAGCCCCAGCATTTT
CASRLGESNQPQHF
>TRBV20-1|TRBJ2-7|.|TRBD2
TGCAGTGCAGCGGGACCCTACGAGCAGTACTTC
CSAAGPYEQYF
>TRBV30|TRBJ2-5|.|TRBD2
TGTGCCTGGACTACCGGGACTAGCGGGAGGGGAGGAATGGAGACCCAGTACTTC
CAWTTGTSGRGGMETQYF
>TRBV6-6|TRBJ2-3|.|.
TGTGCCAGCAGCCTCGTAGAGGATACGCAGTATTTT
CASSLVEDTQYF
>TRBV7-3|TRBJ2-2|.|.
TGTGCCAGCAGCTACGGACAGATCGGGGAGCTGTTTTTT
CASSYGQIGELFF
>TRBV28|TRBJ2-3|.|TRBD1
TGTGCCAGCAGCACTTTGACAGGGAGTGTCACAGATACGCAGTATTTT
CASSTLTGSVTDTQYF
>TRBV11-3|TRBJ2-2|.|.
TGTGCCAGCAGCTTAGGACAGGTCACCGGGGAGCTGTTTTTT
CASSLGQVTGELFF
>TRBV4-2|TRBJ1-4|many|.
TGTGCCAGCAGCCAAGTACAGGGAACAACTAATGAAAAACTGTTTTTT
CASSQVQGTTNEKLFF
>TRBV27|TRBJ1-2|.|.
TGTGCCAGCAGTTTATCCTCGGCAGGGAGGTATGGCTACACCTTC
CASSLSSAGRYGYTF
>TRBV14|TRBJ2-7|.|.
TGTGCCAGCAGCCAATCGTGGGGGCTAGCGGTAACCTCCTACGAGCAGTACTTC
CASSQSWGLAVTSYEQYF
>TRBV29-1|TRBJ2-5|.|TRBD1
TGCAGCGTTGGGACAGGGACCCAAGAGACCCAGTACTTC
CSVGTGTQETQYF
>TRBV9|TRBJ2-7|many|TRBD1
TGTGCCAGCAGCCTCTCCGAGACAGGGCTATACGAGCAGTACTTC
CASSLSETGLYEQYF
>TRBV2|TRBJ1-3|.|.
TGTGCCAGCATCCCGACTGAAAGCTCTGGAAACACCATATATTTT
CASIPTESSGNTIYF
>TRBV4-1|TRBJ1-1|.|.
TGCGCCAGCAGCTCACCGACAGGGAACACTGAAGCTTTCTTT
CASSSPTGNTEAFF
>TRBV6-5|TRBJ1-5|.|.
TGTGCCAGCAGAGCGGCCGGGCCCCAGCATTTT
CASRAAGPQHF
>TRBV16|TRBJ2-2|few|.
TGTGCCAGCAGCCAAGGAAAGATGAGGGAGCTGTTTTTT
CASSQGKMRELFF
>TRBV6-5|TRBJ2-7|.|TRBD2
TGTGCCAGCAAGGAGTGGCGGGAGGACGAGCAGTACTTC
CASKEWREDEQYF
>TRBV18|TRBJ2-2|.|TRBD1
TGTGCCAGCTCACCACAGGGGGCTATCACCGGGGAGCTGTTTTTT
CASSPQGAITGELFF
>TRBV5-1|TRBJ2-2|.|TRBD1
TGCGCCAGCAGCGGACCCCCGAGACAGGGGGCGGCCACCGGGGAGCTGTTTTTT
CASSGPPRQGAATGELFF
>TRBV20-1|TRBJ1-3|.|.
TGCAGTGCGTATACTGGAAACACCATATATTTT
CSAYTGNTIYF
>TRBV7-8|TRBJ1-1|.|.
TGTGCCAGCACCGAGGGTGGGGGGCGACACACTGAAGCTTTCTTT
CASTEGGGRHTEAFF
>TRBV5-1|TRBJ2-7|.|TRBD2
TGCGCCAGCAGCCCGGGACTAGCGGGATTAGGTCACTACGAGCAGTACTTC
CASSPGLAGLGHYEQYF
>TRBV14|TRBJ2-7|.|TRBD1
TGTGCCAGCAGCCCTTGGACAGGATACTCCGAGCAGTACTTC
CASSPWTGYSEQYF
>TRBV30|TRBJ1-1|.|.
TGTGCCTGCAGGGGCAGCAGAATGAACACTGAAGCTTTCTTT
CACRGSRMNTEAFF
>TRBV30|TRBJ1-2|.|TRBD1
TGTGCCTGGAGGCAACGGGACAGGGACGTTGGCTACACCTTC
CAWRQRDRDVGYTF
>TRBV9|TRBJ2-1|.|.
TGTGCCAGCAGCGTAGGGTGGAGCTCCTACAATGAGCAGTTCTTC
CASSVGWSSYNEQFF
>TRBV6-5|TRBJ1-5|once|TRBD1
TGTGCCAGCAGTCCCCAGGGGGTCCTAAATCAGCCCCAGCATTTT
CASSPQGVLNQPQHF
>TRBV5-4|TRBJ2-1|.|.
TGTGCCAGCAGCCTCGGGAGGACAGGAAACAATGAGCAGTTCTTC
CASSLGRTGNNEQFF
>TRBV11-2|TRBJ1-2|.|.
TGTGCCAGCAGCTTCGGACGGTTCTATGGCTACACCTTC
CASSFGRFYGYTF
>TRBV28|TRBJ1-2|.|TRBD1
TGTGCCAGCAGGACAGGGGGTGTCTTTGGCTACACCTTC
CASRTGGVFGYTF
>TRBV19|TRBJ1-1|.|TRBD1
TGTGCCAGTAGAGACGGACAGGGGAACACTGAAGCTTTCTTT
CASRDGQGNTEAFF
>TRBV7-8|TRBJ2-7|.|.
TGTGCCAGCAGCTTGGGTCCGAGCTCCTACGAGCAGTACTTC
CASSLGPSSYEQYF
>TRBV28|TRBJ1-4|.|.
TGTGCCAGCCAGCGGGGTGGGGAAAAACTGTTTTTT
CASQRGGEKLFF
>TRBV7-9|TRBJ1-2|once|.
TGTGCCAGCAGCGGAATCAACTATGGCTACACCTTC
CASSGINYGYTF
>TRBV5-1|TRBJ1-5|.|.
TGCGCCAGCAGCGAGGGACACCTTAATCAGCCCCAGCATTTT
CASSEGHLNQPQHF
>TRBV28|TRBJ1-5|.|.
TGTGCCAGCAGTAGTGGGAGCGCGGCGGGGGCCAATCAGCCCCAGCATTTT
CASSSGSAAGANQPQHF
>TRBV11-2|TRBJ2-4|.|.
TGTGCCAGCAGCTTAGAAGGGGCTATCTTAGCCAAAAACATTCAGTACTTC
CASSLEGAILAKNIQYF
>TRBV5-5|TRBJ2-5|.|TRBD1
TGTGCCAGCAGCCGGGGACAGCAAGAGACCCAGTACTTC
CASSRGQQETQYF
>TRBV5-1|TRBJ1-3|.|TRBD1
TGCGCCAGCAGCTCGGGACAGTCCCCTGGAAACACCATATATTTT
CASSSGQSPGNTIYF
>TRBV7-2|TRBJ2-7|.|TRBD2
TGTGCCAGCAGCTTAGCACCCGGACTAGGGAACGAGCAGTACTTC
CASSLAPGLGNEQYF
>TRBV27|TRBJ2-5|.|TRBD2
TGTGCCAGCAGCAAAGAGTTGACTAGCGGAGTCGTGGTGACCCAGTACTTC
CASSKELTSGVVVTQYF
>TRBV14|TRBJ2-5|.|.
TGTGCCAGCAGCCATGGCACAAGAAGGGAAGAGACCCAGTACTTC
CASSHGTRREETQYF
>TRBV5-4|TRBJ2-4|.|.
TGTGCCAGCAGCTTGGGGGGGGCGGCCAAAAACATTCAGTACTTC
CASSLGGAAKNIQYF
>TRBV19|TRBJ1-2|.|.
TGTGCCAGTAGTATTGGGGGGAGCGGTATCAGAGGCTACACCTTC
CASSIGGSGIRGYTF